This TCR beta chain was obtained from a study of cytomegalovirus exposure and HLA in healthy donors. The PCR used 60 Vbeta and 13 Jbeta primers. Sequencing was performed with immunoSEQ multiplex PCR; in TCRdb, only in-frame clones are kept and a portion is missing. The sample holds more than 95,000 clones, roughly three quarters seen once. Sequenced input: PBMCs. The TCR was taken from a man aged 30 to 39 in good health and CMV-seropositive.

CDR3 bases: TGTGCCAGCTCACCAACTACTTGGGACATCCAAGAGACCCAGTACTTC. Protein product: CASSPTTWDIQETQYF. The rearrangement joins TRBV18 to TRBJ2-5, with D perhaps matching TRBD1 (6 bases). CDR1 is KGHSH and CDR2 is LQKENI in the germline V gene. There are 16 residues in the CDR3. Deletions cut 2 bases from V and 1 base from J, with 14 bases between. The variable domain in full, with the rest retrieved from reference TRBV18 and TRBJ2-5, is NAGVMQNPRHLVRRRGQEARLRCSPMKGHSHVYWYRQLPEEGLKFMVYLQKENIIDESGMPKERFSAEFPKEGPSILRIQQVVRGDSAAYFCASSPTTWDIQETQYFGPGTRLLVL.